Below, one T cell receptor (beta chain) is given with its context. This clonotype was counted many times. Which antigen it targets is not known. Within one base of it there is no much larger clone, and no base qualities were kept. This specimen belongs to a study of blood T cells in healthy people across ages (dated by TCRdb to 2015 to 2017). Regarding the study in general: In model experiments, template switching captured about one uniquely barcoded TCR beta cDNA molecule for every two T cells. To track age-related changes in TCR beta repertoire diversity, the study relied on deep sequencing normalized with unique cDNA molecular identifiers. The donors were divided into four age groups: young (average roughly 15 years), middle-aged (approximately 39), aged (around 59) and long-lived (around 80). To avoid experimental bias, donors of different ages were spread randomly across the sequencing lanes. Two additional independent replicas of 1 million unique cDNA reads from the same blood draw were analyzed for two donors (one aged 18 to 30 and one aged 80 or older).

CDR1 and CDR2 were assigned from the germline V gene (reference sequence) as DFQATT and SNEGSKA. The cysteine opens and the phenylalanine closes a CDR3 of 13 amino acids. This entry keeps only the CDR3 DNA: 39 bases, framed from base 1. Receptor libraries were prepared by 5' RACE. The data were produced on an Illumina HiSeq 2500. A second PCR of roughly 7 to 11 cycles was performed with a sample-barcoded 5' primer and a J-beta primer mix. Each TCR beta cDNA molecule received a unique molecular identifier from a template-switch 5' adaptor carrying 12 random nucleotides. Each sample yielded at least 3 million CDR3-containing paired-end reads. The Mint cDNA synthesis kit, primed by a TRBC-specific oligonucleotide, was used to synthesize first-strand cDNA from all RNA. Following uracil-DNA glycosylase treatment, a first 18-cycle PCR with universal primers M1SS and BC2_uni_R was performed on all cDNA. Turning to the authors' computational methods: Each sample was normalized by randomly selecting 1 million high-quality reads, each carrying a distinct molecular identifier. Reads with shared molecular identifiers were discarded instead of being binned into consensus sequences. MiTCR, set to a Q25 quality threshold and the strictest error-elimination algorithm, was used for CDR3 identification, clonotype clustering and error correction. Lower-bound total TCR beta diversity was estimated with a nonparametric unseen species model using Euler transformation. Starting from the raw public reads, TCRdb applied fastp trimming at Q25, assembled clones with MiXCR and retained in-frame beta chains. Each entry is one CDR3 protein sequence, shown with its most common DNA and genes. What appears here as the V and J calls and clone size reflects TCRdb's work, not the paper's. The sample profile shows about 1.1 million distinct CDR3 sequences; under 40% of them were found once. Roughly 14% of the sample belongs to the ten largest clones.

Here is what the overall study found, with its caveats: Estimates of total diversity from one million sequenced T cells were regarded as lower bounds and underestimates. The CMV infection status of donors was not known, potentially confounding age-related changes in expanded clonotypes. Compared with the aged group, the long-lived group had more naive CD4+ T cells, fewer expanded clones and increased TCR diversity, a pattern suggesting age selection. Observed TCR beta diversity per million T cells fell roughly linearly with age, and a significant reduction was already apparent by age roughly 40. Conclusive comparison of naive and antigen-experienced compartments was prevented by the profiling of bulk unsorted PBMCs. Observed TCR beta diversity correlated strongly with the percentage of naive T cells measured by flow cytometry.

The roughly 39 donors, aged roughly 6 to 95 years, were systemically healthy Caucasian individuals from Russia. Around 10 milliliters of peripheral blood were drawn from each donor into EDTA-treated Vacutainer tubes. Ficoll-Paque density-gradient centrifugation was used to isolate PBMCs, with at least 7 million per sample. Trizol reagent was used to extract total RNA from the PBMCs, yielding at least 5 micrograms per sample. The percentages of naive CD45RAhigh/CD27high T cells were determined by flow cytometry on a PBMC aliquot from every donor. The TCR originated in a man between 18 and 35 years old in good health. The chain is assembled from TRBV20-1 and TRBJ1-2, and possibly TRBD1, on 5 matching bases. Sequenced sample: blood. The CDR3 region reads CSAGTGTNYGYTF. The nucleotides read TGCAGCGCCGGTACCGGGACGAACTATGGCTACACCTTC.